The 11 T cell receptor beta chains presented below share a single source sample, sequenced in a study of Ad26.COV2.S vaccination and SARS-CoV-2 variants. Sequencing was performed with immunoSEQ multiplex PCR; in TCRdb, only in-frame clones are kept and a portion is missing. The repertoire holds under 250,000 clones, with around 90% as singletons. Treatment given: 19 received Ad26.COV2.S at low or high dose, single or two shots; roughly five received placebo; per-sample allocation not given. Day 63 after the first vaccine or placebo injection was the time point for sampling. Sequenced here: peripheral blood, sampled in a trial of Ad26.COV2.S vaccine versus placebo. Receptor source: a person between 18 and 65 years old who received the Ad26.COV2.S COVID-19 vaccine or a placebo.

For the CDR3, the DNA is TGTGCCAGCAGTCCCCCTCACGTGGCGGGAGGCACCGGGGAGCTGTTTTTT. It translates to CASSPPHVAGGTGELFF. The chain joins TRBV27 to TRBJ2-2; 8 bases are a match to TRBD2. Trimming cost V 5 bases and J 4 bases; bases outside gene matches: 12. Looked up from germline, CDR1 is MNHEY and CDR2 is SMNVEV (reference sequence). CDR3 size: 17 residues.

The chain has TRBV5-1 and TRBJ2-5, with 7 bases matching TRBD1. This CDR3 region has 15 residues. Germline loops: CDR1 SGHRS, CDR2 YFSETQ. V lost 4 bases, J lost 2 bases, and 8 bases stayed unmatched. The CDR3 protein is CASSGWDRLQETQYF. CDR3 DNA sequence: TGCGCCAGCAGCGGATGGGACAGACTTCAAGAGACCCAGTACTTC.

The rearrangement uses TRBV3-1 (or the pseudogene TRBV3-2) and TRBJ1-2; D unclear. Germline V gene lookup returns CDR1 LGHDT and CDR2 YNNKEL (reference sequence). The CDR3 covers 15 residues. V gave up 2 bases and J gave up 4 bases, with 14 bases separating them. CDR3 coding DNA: TGTGCCAGCAGCCAAATCAATTCGGCGGGCTATGGCTACACCTTC. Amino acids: CASSQINSAGYGYTF.

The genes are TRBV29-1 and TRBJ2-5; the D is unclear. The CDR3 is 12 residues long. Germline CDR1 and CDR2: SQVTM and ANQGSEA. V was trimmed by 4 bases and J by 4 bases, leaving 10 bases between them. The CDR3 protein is CSVGLGGETQYF. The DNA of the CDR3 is TGCAGCGTTGGTCTCGGCGGAGAGACCCAGTACTTC.

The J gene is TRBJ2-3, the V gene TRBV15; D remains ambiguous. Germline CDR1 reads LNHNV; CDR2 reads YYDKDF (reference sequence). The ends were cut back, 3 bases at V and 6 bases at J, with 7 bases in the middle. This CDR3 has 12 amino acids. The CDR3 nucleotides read TGTGCCACCAGCAGGTTCCCGGATACGCAGTATTTT. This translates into CATSRFPDTQYF.

Here the CDR3 reads CSAIDSTNEQFF. For the CDR3, the DNA is TGCAGTGCTATTGATAGCACCAATGAGCAGTTCTTC. V usage is TRBV20-1 and J usage is TRBJ2-1; no clear D. From germline, CDR1 is DFQATT and CDR2 SNEGSKA (reference sequence). This CDR3 region has 12 residues. V lost 4 bases, J lost 6 bases, and 10 bases lay in between.

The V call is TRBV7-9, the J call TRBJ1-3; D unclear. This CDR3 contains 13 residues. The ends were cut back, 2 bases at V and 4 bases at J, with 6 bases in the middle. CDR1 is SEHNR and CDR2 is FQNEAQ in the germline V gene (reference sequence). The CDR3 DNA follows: TGTGCCAGCAGCTTAACAAGGGGAAACACCATATATTTT. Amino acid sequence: CASSLTRGNTIYF.

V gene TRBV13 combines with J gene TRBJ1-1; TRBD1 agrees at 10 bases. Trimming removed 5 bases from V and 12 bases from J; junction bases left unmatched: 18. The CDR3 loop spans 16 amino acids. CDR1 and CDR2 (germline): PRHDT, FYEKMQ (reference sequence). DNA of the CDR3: TGTGCCAGCAGCGAATGGGACAGGGGTAGGCCCGGAGTGACTTTCTTT. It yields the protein CASSEWDRGRPGVTFF.

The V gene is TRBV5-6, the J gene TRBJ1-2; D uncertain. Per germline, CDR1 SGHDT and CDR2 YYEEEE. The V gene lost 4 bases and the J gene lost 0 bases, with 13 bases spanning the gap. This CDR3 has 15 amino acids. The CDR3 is CASSPNPGANYGYTF. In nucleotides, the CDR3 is TGTGCCAGCAGCCCCAACCCCGGGGCTAACTATGGCTACACCTTC.

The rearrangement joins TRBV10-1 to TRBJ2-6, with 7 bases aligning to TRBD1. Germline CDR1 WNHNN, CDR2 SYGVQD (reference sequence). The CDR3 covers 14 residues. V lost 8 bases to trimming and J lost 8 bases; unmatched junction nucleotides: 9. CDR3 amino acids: CASRSRDSSNVLTF. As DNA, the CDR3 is TGCGCCAGCCGAAGCCGGGACAGCTCCAACGTCCTGACTTTC.

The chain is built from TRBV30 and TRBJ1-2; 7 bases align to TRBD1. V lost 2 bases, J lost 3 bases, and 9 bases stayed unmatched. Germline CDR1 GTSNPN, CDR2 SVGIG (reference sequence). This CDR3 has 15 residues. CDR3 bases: TGTGCCTGGAGTAAGACAGGGCGGCGGGACTATGGCTACACCTTC. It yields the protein CAWSKTGRRDYGYTF.